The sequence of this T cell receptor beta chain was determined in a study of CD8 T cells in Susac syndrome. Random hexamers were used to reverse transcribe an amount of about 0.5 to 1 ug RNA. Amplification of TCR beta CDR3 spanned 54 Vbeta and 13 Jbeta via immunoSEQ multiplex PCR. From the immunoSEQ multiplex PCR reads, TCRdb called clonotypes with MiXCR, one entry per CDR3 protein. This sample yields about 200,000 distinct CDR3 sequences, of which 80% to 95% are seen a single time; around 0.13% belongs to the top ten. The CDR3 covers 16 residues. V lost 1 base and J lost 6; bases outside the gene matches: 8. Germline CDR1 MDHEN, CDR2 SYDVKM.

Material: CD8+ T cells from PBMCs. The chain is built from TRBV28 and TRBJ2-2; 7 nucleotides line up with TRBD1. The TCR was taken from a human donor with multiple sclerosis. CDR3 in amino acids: CASSLSGRGKAGELFF. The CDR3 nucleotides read TGTGCCAGCAGTTTATCGGGCAGGGGGAAAGCCGGGGAGCTGTTTTTT.